This T cell receptor beta chain appears in the sequencing data of a study of T cell responses to AZD1222 COVID-19 vaccine. The V end lost 7 bases, the J end lost 1 base, and 14 bases lay between the germline ends. Germline loops: CDR1 MNHNY, CDR2 SVGAGI (reference sequence). The CDR3 extends over 15 amino acids. Regarding this clone: Its cognate antigen is unknown.

Whole-study results and caveats: Breadth and depth of Spike-specific TCRs rose after two AZD1222 doses. Clonal diversity was possibly underestimated; the donors were predominantly white British and more often female. Spike was spanned by vaccine-associated CD4 TCRs, with dominance at 160-218 and 743-854.

Profiled with immunoSEQ multiplex PCR; TCRdb holds only in-frame clones, not every one. The table records 70,000 to 95,000 clones, approximately 92% of them present only once. Sequencing used peripheral blood, obtained 28 days after the second AZD1222 dose. The clonotype was recovered from an adult who received the AZD1222 COVID-19 vaccine. The chain recombines TRBV6-6 with TRBJ2-1; a weak D match, TRBD2 (6 bases). CDR3 nucleotides: TGTGCCAGCACCAAACAGGCGGGATCCTACAATGAGCAGTTCTTC. This gives the protein CASTKQAGSYNEQFF.